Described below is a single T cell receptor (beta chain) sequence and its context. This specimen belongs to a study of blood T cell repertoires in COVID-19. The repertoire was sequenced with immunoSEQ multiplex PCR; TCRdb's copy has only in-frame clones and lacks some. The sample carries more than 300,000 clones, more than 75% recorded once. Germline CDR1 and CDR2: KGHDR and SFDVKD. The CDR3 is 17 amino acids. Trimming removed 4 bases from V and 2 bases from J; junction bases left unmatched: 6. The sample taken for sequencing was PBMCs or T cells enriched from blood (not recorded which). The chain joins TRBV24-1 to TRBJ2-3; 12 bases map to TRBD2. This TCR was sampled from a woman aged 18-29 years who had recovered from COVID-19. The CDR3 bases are TGTGCCACCAGTGAGGCTGGACTAGCGGGGAACACAGATACGCAGTATTTT. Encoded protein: CATSEAGLAGNTDTQYF.